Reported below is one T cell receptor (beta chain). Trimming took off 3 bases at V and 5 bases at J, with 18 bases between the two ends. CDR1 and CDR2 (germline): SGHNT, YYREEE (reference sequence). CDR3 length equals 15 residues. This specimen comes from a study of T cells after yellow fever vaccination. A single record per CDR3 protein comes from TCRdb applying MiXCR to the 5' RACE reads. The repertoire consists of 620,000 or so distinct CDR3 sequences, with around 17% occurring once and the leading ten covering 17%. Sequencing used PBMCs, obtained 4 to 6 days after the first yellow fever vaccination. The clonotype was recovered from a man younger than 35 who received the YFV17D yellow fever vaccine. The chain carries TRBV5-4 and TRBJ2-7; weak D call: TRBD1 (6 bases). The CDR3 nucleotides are TGTGCCAGCAGCTCTACTGGGGCAGGGGTCCACGAGCAGTACGTC. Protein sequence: CASSSTGAGVHEQYV.